The present TCR beta chain was sequenced within a study of T cell repertoires in cytomegalovirus infection. Study-level information: The study used recently identified HLA-C-restricted and well-studied HLA-B-restricted CMV epitopes. From public TCR beta signatures came an indication of both CMV infection and matching HLA type.

The CDR3 sequence is 13 residues long. The V gene's germline CDR1 is SGHAT and CDR2 FQDESV (reference sequence). Between the trimmed V and J ends, which lost 1 base and 3 bases, there was a span of 7 bases. TCRdb analysed the reads with MiXCR anew, one entry per CDR3 protein. The sample records 70,000 to 85,000 distinct CDR3 sequences, about 37% being singletons. Study outcomes and limitations: Cumulative frequency (of public TCR beta family members) identified carriers of CMV plus the relevant HLA. Ex vivo responses were dominated by HLA-C-restricted CMV-specific TCR beta clonotypes.

Note on this clonotype: The antigen is not known.

This receptor was identified in a human donor in good health (CMV status not recorded). Some clones in this sample may be carry-over from other donors' samples. This specimen consisted of CD8+ T cells from cultured PBMCs, obtained from culture after CMV antigen stimulation. The J gene is TRBJ2-7, the V gene TRBV11-1, with D unresolved. For the CDR3, the DNA is TGTGCCAGCAGCTTAGGGCGGCGCTACGAGCAGTACTTC. It translates to CASSLGRRYEQYF.